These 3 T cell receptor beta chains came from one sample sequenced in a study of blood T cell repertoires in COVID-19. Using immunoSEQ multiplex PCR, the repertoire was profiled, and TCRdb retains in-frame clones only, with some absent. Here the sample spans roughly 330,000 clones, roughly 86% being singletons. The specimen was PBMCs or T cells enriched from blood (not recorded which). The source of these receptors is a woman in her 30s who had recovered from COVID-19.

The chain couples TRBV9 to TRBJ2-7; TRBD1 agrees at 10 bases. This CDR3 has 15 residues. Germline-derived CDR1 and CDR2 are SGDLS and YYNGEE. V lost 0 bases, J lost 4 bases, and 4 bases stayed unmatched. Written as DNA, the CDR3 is TGTGCCAGCAGCGTAGGGCCGGGACAGGGGTACGAGCAGTACTTC. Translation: CASSVGPGQGYEQYF. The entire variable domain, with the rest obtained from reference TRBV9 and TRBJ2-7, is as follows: DSGVTQTPKHLITATGQRVTLRCSPRSGDLSVYWYQQSLDQGLQFLIQYYNGEERAKGNILERFSAQQFPDLHSELNLSSLELGDSALYFCASSVGPGQGYEQYFGPGTRLTVT.

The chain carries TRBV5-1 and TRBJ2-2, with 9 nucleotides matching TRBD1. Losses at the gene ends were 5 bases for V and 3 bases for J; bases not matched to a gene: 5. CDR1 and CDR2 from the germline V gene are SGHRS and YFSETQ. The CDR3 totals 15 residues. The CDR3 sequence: CASRQGAIDTGELFF. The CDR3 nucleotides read TGCGCCAGCAGACAGGGGGCAATTGACACCGGGGAGCTGTTTTTT.

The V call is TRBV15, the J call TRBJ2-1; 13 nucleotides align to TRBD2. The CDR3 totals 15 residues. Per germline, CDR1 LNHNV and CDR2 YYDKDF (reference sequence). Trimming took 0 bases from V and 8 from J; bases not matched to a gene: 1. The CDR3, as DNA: TGTGCCACCAGCAGAGATGGGACTAGCGGGGATGAGCAGTTCTTC. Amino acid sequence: CATSRDGTSGDEQFF. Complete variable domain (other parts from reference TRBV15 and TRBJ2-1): DAMVIQNPRYQVTQFGKPVTLSCSQTLNHNVMYWYQQKSSQAPKLLFHYYDKDFNNEADTPDNFQSRRPNTSFCFLDIRSPGLGDTAMYLCATSRDGTSGDEQFFGPGTRLTVL.